One sample yielded the 12 T cell receptor beta chains listed below, sequenced in a study of beta chain features in type 1 diabetes. The isolated RNA, all of it, was reverse transcribed, so expressed TCRB transcripts were what got sequenced. Produced via immunoSEQ multiplex PCR; TCRdb's table is partial and in-frame only. The sample includes about 340,000 clones, 8% of them seen just once. The sample consisted of central memory CD4+ T cells from blood. The receptors come from a woman aged 18-30 years in good health.

This rearrangement joins TRBV7-3 to TRBJ2-2; no firm D call. Trimming removed 1 base at V and 1 base at J, with 10 bases between. Germline V gives CDR1 SGHTA, CDR2 FQGTGA. The CDR3 sequence is 16 residues long. CDR3 nucleotides: TGTGCCAGCAGCTTAATGGCATGGGGGAACACCGGGGAGCTGTTTTTT. Protein: CASSLMAWGNTGELFF.

This clone appeared a few times. The gene calls are TRBV5-4 and TRBJ2-5; 9 bases match TRBD2. Trimming removed 1 base from V and 5 bases from J; junction bases left unmatched: 6. Germline CDR1 and CDR2: SGHNT and YYREEE (reference sequence). The CDR3 extends over 15 amino acids. The DNA of the CDR3 is TGTGCCAGCAGCTTGTGGCTAGCGGGACAGGAGACCCAGTACTTC. It yields the protein CASSLWLAGQETQYF.

This clone was seen a few times. The rearrangement uses TRBV7-9 and TRBJ2-7, with D tentatively TRBD1 or TRBD2 (5 bases each). This CDR3 spans 13 amino acids. The V end was cut by 5 bases, the J end by 2 bases, with 10 bases between. Germline V gives CDR1 SEHNR, CDR2 FQNEAQ (reference sequence). As DNA, the CDR3 is TGTGCCAGCAGCACCAGGGACCCCTACGAGCAGTACTTC. Protein: CASSTRDPYEQYF.

This clone was counted only a few times. The chain recombines TRBV18 with TRBJ2-7; a possible D gene is TRBD1 (5 bases). V was clipped by 6 bases and J by 3 bases, with 6 bases between them. Germline V gene lookup returns CDR1 KGHSH and CDR2 LQKENI. This CDR3 spans 11 amino acids. CDR3 region: CASSTGYEQYF. CDR3 DNA sequence: TGTGCCAGCTCCACAGGCTACGAGCAGTACTTC.

This clone was seen a few times. The rearrangement uses TRBV13 and TRBJ2-3; TRBD1 aligns across 11 bases. Germline loops: CDR1 PRHDT, CDR2 FYEKMQ (reference sequence). V lost 2 bases and J lost 6; bases outside the gene matches: 7. CDR3 length: 16 residues. CDR3 sequence reads: CASSLLIGTGGDTQYF. CDR3 in DNA: TGTGCCAGCAGCTTACTTATCGGGACAGGGGGGGATACGCAGTATTTT.

The chain is built from TRBV4-2 and TRBJ1-1; D is ambiguous. V lost 0 bases to trimming and J lost 7 bases, with 15 bases between them. The CDR3 extends over 15 amino acids. CDR1 and CDR2 (germline): LGHNA, YNFKEQ. CDR3 in DNA: TGTGCCAGCAGCCAAGACGGTGCACGGCCATATGAAGCTTTCTTT. Translated: CASSQDGARPYEAFF.

This clone was found many times. Other DNA sequences in the same sample also yield this CDR3. The genes are TRBV7-9 and TRBJ1-1; a weak D match, TRBD1 (5 bases). The CDR3 is 13 amino acids. Trimming cost V 4 bases and J 3 bases, with 9 bases left between them. The germline V gene encodes CDR1 SEHNR and CDR2 FQNEAQ (reference sequence). CDR3 sequence: CASSSEGYTEAFF. CDR3 DNA sequence: TGTGCCAGCAGCTCAGAGGGGTACACTGAAGCTTTCTTT.

This rearrangement joins TRBV4-1 to TRBJ2-3, with D possibly TRBD2 on 5 matching bases. The CDR3 contains 14 residues. The V gene lost 6 bases and the J gene lost 5 bases, with 15 bases spanning the gap. Looked up from germline, CDR1 is MGHRA and CDR2 is YSYEKL. CDR3: CASSNFQAGDTQYF. In nucleotides, the CDR3 is TGCGCCAGCAGTAACTTTCAGGCGGGAGATACGCAGTATTTT.

This sequence joins TRBV10-3 and TRBJ2-1; 8 nucleotides agree with TRBD2. The germline CDR1 and CDR2 sequences are ENHRY and SYGVKD. CDR3 length equals 15 residues. The V gene end was trimmed by 6 bases and the J gene end by 10 bases; junction bases not matched to a gene: 14. In DNA, the CDR3 is TGTGCCATCAGCCCGGGACTAGGGGCCTCGGGCGAGCAGTTCTTC. Translated: CAISPGLGASGEQFF.

The genes are TRBV5-4 and TRBJ2-1, with D perhaps matching TRBD2 (6 bases). CDR3 length: 17 amino acids. V dropped 4 bases and J dropped 0 bases, with 17 bases sitting between them. Germline CDR1 reads SGHNT; CDR2 reads YYREEE (reference sequence). This CDR3 reads CASSQDGGWGSYNEQFF. For the CDR3, the DNA is TGTGCCAGCAGCCAAGACGGGGGTTGGGGCTCCTACAATGAGCAGTTCTTC.

This clone has only a few counts. The chain joins TRBV7-2 to TRBJ2-1, with 10 bases fitting TRBD2. CDR3 length equals 13 residues. Germline assignment: CDR1 SGHTA and CDR2 FQGNSA. After removal of 3 bases from V and 15 bases from J, the junction contained 8 bases not matched to a gene. This CDR3 reads CASSFIRTSGRFF. CDR3 coding DNA: TGTGCCAGCAGCTTCATAAGGACTAGCGGAAGGTTCTTC.

The rearrangement uses TRBV5-1 and TRBJ2-7; maybe TRBD1 (5 bases). The V gene's germline CDR1 is SGHRS and CDR2 YFSETQ. V dropped 4 bases and J dropped 4 bases, with 15 bases sitting between them. CDR3 size: 14 residues. CDR3 sequence reads: CASSDSAQGYEQYF. The CDR3 region has the DNA TGCGCCAGCAGCGATTCCGCTCAGGGATACGAGCAGTACTTC.